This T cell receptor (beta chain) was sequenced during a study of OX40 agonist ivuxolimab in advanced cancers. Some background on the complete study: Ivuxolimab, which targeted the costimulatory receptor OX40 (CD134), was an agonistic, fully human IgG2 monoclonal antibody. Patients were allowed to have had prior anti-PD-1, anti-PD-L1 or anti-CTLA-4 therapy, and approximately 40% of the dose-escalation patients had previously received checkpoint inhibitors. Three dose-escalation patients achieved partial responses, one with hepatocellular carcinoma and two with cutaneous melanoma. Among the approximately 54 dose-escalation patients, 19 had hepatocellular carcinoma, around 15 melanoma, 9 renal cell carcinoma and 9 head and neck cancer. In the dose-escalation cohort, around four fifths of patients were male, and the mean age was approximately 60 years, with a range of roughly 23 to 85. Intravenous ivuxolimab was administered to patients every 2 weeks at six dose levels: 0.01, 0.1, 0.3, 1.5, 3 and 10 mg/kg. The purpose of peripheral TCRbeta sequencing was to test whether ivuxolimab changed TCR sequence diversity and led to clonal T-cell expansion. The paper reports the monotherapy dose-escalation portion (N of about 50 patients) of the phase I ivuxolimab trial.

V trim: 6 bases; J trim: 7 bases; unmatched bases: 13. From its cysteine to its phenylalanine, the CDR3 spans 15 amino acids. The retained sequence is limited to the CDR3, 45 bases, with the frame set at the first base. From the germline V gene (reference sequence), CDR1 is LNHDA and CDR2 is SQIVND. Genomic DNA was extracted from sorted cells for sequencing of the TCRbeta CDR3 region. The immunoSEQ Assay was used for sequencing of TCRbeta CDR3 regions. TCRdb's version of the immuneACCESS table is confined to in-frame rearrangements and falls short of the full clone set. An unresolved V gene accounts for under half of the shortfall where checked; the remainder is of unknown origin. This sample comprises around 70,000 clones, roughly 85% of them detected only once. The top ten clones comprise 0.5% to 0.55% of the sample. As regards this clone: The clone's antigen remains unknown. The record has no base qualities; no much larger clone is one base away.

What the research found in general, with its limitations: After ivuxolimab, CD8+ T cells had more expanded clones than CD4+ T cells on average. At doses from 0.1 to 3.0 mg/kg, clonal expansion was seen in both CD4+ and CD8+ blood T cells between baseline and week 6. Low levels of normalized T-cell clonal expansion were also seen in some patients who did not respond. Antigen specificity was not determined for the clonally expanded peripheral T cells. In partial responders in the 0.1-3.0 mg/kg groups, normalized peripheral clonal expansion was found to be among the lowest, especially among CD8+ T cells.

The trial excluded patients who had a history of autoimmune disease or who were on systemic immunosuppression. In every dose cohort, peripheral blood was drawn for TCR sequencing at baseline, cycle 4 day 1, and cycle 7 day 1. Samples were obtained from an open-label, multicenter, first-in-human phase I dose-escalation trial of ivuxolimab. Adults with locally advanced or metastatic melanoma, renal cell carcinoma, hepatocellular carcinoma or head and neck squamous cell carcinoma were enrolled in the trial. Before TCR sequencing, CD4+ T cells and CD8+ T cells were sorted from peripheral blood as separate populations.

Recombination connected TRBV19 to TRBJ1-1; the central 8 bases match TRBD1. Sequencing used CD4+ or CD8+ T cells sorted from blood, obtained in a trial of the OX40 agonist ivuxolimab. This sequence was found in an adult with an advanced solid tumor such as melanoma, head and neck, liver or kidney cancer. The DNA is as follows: TGTGCCAGTAGCCGCGTCGGGACAGGTCCATTTGAAGCTTTCTTT. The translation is CASSRVGTGPFEAFF.